The 18 T cell receptor beta chains below all came from one sample that was sequenced in a study of vaccination and CD4 T cells after COVID-19. The treatment was: approximately 10-day PBMC culture with coronavirus spike peptide pools or control peptides (ViraFEST assay). Cultured CD4+ T cell DNA was sequenced using the Oncomine TCR Beta short-read assay. TCRdb itself ran the PCR reads through MiXCR, one entry per CDR3 protein. The data contain over 8,000 distinct CDR3 sequences, 20% to 25% of them singletons. Their antigens are not known. The sequencing input was cultured CD4+ T cells from blood. These receptors came from a human donor with COVID-19.

By proportion, this clonotype is medium-sized. The gene calls are TRBV20-1 and TRBJ2-2; 10 positions agree with TRBD2. The CDR3 length is 14 residues. V gave up 4 bases and J gave up 1 base; unmatched junction bases: 0. The germline V gene encodes CDR1 DFQATT and CDR2 SNEGSKA (reference sequence). The CDR3, as DNA: TGCAGTGCTACTAGCGGGGGGAACACCGGGGAGCTGTTTTTT. This encodes CSATSGGNTGELFF.

The gene calls are TRBV2 and TRBJ2-2; D unresolved. Between the trimmed V and J ends, which lost 5 bases and 0 bases, there was a span of 13 bases. Germline V gene data show CDR1 as SNHLY and CDR2 as FYNNEI. The CDR3 totals 16 residues. CDR3 sequence (DNA): TGTGCCAGCAGTTGGACCAAACCCACGAACACCGGGGAGCTGTTTTTT. Translated, it gives CASSWTKPTNTGELFF. The entire variable domain, with the rest obtained from reference TRBV2 and TRBJ2-2, is as follows: EPEVTQTPSHQVTQMGQEVILRCVPISNHLYFYWYRQILGQKVEFLVSFYNNEISEKSEIFDDQFSVERPDGSNFTLKIRSTKLEDSAMYFCASSWTKPTNTGELFFGEGSRLTVL.

J is TRBJ1-5 and V is TRBV12-3 or TRBV12-4; a possible D gene is TRBD1 (5 bases). Trimming pared 2 bases from V and 3 bases from J, leaving 11 bases between. This CDR3 spans 15 amino acids. Written as DNA, the CDR3 is TGTGCCAGCAGTTTAATGACGGGGGACAATCAGCCCCAGCATTTT. Translating gives CASSLMTGDNQPQHF.

This clonotype occurred a few times. The chain combines TRBV7-2 with TRBJ2-7; D is undetermined. Trimming took 5 bases from V and 4 from J, leaving 9 bases between them. Germline loops: CDR1 SGHTA, CDR2 FQGNSA. This CDR3 is 12 amino acids long. CDR3 sequence (DNA): TGTGCCAGCAGCCCAAACGATTACGAGCAGTACTTC. Translated: CASSPNDYEQYF.

The J gene is TRBJ2-2, the V gene TRBV7-8, with 8 bases fitting TRBD2. This CDR3 spans 17 amino acids. Trimming cost V 1 base and J 7 bases; bases outside gene matches: 11. Germline V gene data show CDR1 as SGHVS and CDR2 as FQNEAQ. The CDR3 bases are TGTGCCAGCAGCTTAGATCCCCCGGGACTAGTACGCGGGGAGCTGTTTTTT. Encoded protein: CASSLDPPGLVRGELFF.

The CDR3 region is CASSSSISSYNEQFF. The CDR3 nucleotides read TGTGCCAGCAGCAGTAGCATTAGCTCCTACAATGAGCAGTTCTTC. This rearrangement joins TRBV7-3 to TRBJ2-1; D not resolved. The V gene's germline CDR1 is SGHTA and CDR2 FQGTGA. Trimming removed 5 bases from V and 0 bases from J, with 11 bases in between. The CDR3 totals 15 residues.

By share of the sample, this clonotype is medium-sized (0.01 to 0.1%). The rearrangement uses TRBV20-1 and TRBJ1-2; D gene unclear. V was clipped by 0 bases and J by 4 bases, with 9 bases between them. The length of the CDR3 is 13 residues. Germline V gives CDR1 DFQATT, CDR2 SNEGSKA (reference sequence). The CDR3 region has the DNA TGCAGTGCTAGAGAGCAGATGATCTATGGCTACACCTTC. It specifies CSAREQMIYGYTF.

By sample fraction, this clonotype is medium-sized. This chain joins TRBV27 and TRBJ1-5; D remains ambiguous. CDR3 size: 14 residues. Trimming pared 10 bases from V and 6 bases from J, leaving 19 bases between. Germline V CDR1 and CDR2: MNHEY, SMNVEV (reference sequence). The CDR3 sequence is CATRGMGWGQPQHF. CDR3 in DNA: TGTGCCACCCGAGGGATGGGATGGGGTCAGCCCCAGCATTTT.

This clonotype is medium-sized. The chain has TRBV20-1 and TRBJ2-2; TRBD1 matches at 8 bases. The CDR3 spans 16 residues. V lost 1 base to trimming and J lost 0 bases; unmatched junction nucleotides: 4. CDR1 is DFQATT, CDR2 SNEGSKA, per germline (reference sequence). This chain's CDR3 is CSARGGTGANTGELFF. CDR3 bases: TGCAGTGCTAGAGGTGGGACAGGCGCGAACACCGGGGAGCTGTTTTTT.

By proportion, this clonotype is medium-sized. The genes are TRBV7-9 and TRBJ2-7; 8 bases map to TRBD1. Trimming cost V 5 bases and J 6 bases; bases outside gene matches: 9. This CDR3 is 14 amino acids long. The V gene's germline CDR1 is SEHNR and CDR2 FQNEAQ (reference sequence). The CDR3 is CASSPTDREFEQYF. The CDR3 nucleotides read TGTGCCAGCAGCCCGACGGACAGGGAGTTCGAGCAGTACTTC.

Remarks on this clonotype: One base away lies a much larger clone, so this may be a sequencing read error. The chain carries TRBV10-3 and TRBJ1-5; D is possibly TRBD1 (5 bases). Germline CDR1 reads ENHRY; CDR2 reads SYGVKD. The CDR3 runs 14 residues. In DNA form, the CDR3 reads TGTGTCATCAGTGAGGATGGGGGGAGGCAGCCCCAGCATTTT. Amino acid sequence: CVISEDGGRQPQHF.

This clonotype appeared a few times. V gene TRBV1 combines with J gene TRBJ2-5; the D segment call TRBD1 is taken from the table without a DNA check. TRBV1 is noted as a pseudogene. The CDR3 runs to 14 residues. The DNA of the CDR3 is TGCACCAGCAGCCAACACGGGGGGCAAGAGACCCAGTACTTC. This translates into CTSSQHGGQETQYF.

This CDR3 reads CASSFGRTEAFF. CDR3 coding DNA: TGTGCCAGCAGTTTCGGGCGAACTGAAGCTTTCTTT. V gene TRBV12-3 or TRBV12-4 combines with J gene TRBJ1-1, with D uncertain. Trimming pared 3 bases from V and 5 bases from J, leaving 7 bases between. CDR3 length equals 12 residues.

J is TRBJ1-1 and V is TRBV2, with no clear D. This CDR3 comprises 14 residues. V was shortened by 3 bases and J by 0 bases, with 8 bases between the two germline ends. Germline V gives CDR1 SNHLY, CDR2 FYNNEI. CDR3 bases: TGTGCCAGCAGTGAGGTAGGGATGAACACTGAAGCTTTCTTT. Amino acids: CASSEVGMNTEAFF. The whole variable domain, filled in from reference TRBV2 and TRBJ1-1, reads EPEVTQTPSHQVTQMGQEVILRCVPISNHLYFYWYRQILGQKVEFLVSFYNNEISEKSEIFDDQFSVERPDGSNFTLKIRSTKLEDSAMYFCASSEVGMNTEAFFGQGTRLTVV.

The rearrangement joins TRBV6-2 or TRBV6-3 to TRBJ1-2, with D possibly being TRBD1 (6 bases). The CDR3 spans 15 residues. V lost 7 bases to trimming and J lost 7 bases, with 22 bases between them. The V gene's germline CDR1 is MNHEY and CDR2 SVGEGT. The DNA for the CDR3 is TGTGCCAGCAAGATCGCGGGGGCGAGGGTCGGTGGCTACACCTTC. Amino acids: CASKIAGARVGGYTF.

As concerns this clonotype: Just one base apart from a much larger clone, this may be a read error. V gene TRBV6-1 combines with J gene TRBJ1-2, with a weak D call TRBD1 (5 bases). This CDR3 has 14 amino acids. Germline V CDR1 and CDR2: MNHNS, SASEGT. V dropped 6 bases and J dropped 2 bases, with 13 bases sitting between them. The DNA for the CDR3 is TGTGCCAGCAGACGCCCGGGACGGAACTATGGCTACACCTTC. This translates into CASRRPGRNYGYTF.

V gene TRBV6-5 combines with J gene TRBJ2-1; D unresolved. The germline V gene has CDR1 MNHEY and CDR2 SVGAGI. V dropped 0 bases and J dropped 3 bases, with 0 bases sitting between them. CDR3 length: 12 residues. The CDR3 protein is CASSYSYNEQFF. The CDR3, as DNA: TGTGCCAGCAGTTACTCCTACAATGAGCAGTTCTTC.

This rearrangement joins TRBV11-2 to TRBJ1-4; D is undetermined. V lost 1 base, J lost 2 bases, and 8 bases lay in between. Germline CDR1 reads SGHAT; CDR2 reads FQNNGV. This CDR3 is 15 amino acids long. The DNA for the CDR3 is TGTGCCAGCAGCTTAGTGCGGCAGACTAATGAAAAACTGTTTTTT. Translated, it gives CASSLVRQTNEKLFF.